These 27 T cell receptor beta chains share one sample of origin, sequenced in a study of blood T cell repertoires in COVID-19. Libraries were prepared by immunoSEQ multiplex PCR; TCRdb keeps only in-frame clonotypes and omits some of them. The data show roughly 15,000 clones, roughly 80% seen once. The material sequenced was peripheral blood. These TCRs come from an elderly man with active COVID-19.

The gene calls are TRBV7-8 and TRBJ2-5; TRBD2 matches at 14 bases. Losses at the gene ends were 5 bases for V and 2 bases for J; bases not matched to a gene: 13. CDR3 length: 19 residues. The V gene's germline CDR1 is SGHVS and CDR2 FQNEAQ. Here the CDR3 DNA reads TGTGCCAGCAGCGAAGAGCTGGGACTAGCGGGAGTTCAGCAAGAGACCCAGTACTTC. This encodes CASSEELGLAGVQQETQYF.

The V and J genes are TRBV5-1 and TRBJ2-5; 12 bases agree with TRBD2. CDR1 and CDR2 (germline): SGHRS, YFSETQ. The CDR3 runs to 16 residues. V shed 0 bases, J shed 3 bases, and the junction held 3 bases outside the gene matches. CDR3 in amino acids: CASSLARLAGEETQYF. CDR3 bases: TGCGCCAGCAGCTTGGCAAGACTAGCGGGAGAAGAGACCCAGTACTTC.

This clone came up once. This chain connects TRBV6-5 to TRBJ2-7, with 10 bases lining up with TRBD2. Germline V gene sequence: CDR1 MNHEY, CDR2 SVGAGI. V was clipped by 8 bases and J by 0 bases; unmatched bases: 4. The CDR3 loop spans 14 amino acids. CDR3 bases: TGTGCCAGCCTACGGACTAGCGGCTCCTACGAGCAGTACTTC. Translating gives CASLRTSGSYEQYF.

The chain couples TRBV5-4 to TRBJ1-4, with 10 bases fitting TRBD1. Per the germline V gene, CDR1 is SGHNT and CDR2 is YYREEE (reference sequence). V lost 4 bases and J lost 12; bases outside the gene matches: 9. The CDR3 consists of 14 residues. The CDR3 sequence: CASSVESTGGELFF. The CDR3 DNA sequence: TGTGCCAGCAGCGTAGAGTCGACAGGGGGCGAACTGTTTTTT.

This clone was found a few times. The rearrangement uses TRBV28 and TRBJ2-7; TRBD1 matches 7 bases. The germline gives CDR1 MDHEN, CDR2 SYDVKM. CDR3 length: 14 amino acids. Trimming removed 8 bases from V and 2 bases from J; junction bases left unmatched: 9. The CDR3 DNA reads TGTGCCAGCTTTACCCGGGACAGAGCCTACGAGCAGTACTTC. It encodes CASFTRDRAYEQYF.

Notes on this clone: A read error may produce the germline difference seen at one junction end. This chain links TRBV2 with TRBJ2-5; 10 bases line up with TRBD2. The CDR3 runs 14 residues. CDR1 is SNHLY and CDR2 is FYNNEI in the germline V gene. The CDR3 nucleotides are TGTGCCAGCAGTCAAGCGGGAGGGGGGGAGACCCAGTACTTC. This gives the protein CASSQAGGGETQYF.

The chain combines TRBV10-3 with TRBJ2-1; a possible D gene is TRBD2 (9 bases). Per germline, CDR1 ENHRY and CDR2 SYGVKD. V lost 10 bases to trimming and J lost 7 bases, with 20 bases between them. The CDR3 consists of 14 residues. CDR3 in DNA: TGTGCCACCCAGGGGGCGGGAGGGCCGAATGAGCAGTTCTTC. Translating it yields CATQGAGGPNEQFF.

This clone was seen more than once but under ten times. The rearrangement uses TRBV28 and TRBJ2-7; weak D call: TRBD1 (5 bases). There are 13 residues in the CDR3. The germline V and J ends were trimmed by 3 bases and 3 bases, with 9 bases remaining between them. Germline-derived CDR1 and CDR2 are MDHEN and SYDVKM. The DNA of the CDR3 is TGTGCCAGCAGTTTGAAGGGGTACTACGAGCAGTACTTC. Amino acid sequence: CASSLKGYYEQYF.

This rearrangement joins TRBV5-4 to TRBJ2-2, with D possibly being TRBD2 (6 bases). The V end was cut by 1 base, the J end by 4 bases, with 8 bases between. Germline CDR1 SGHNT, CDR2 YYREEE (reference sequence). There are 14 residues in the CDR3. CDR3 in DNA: TGTGCCAGCAGCTTGTACGGGGGCACCGGGGAGCTGTTTTTT. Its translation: CASSLYGGTGELFF.

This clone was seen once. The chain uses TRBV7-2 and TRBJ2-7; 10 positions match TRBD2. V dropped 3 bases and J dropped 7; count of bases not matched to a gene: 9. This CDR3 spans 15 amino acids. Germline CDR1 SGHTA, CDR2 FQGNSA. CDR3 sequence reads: CASSFQGTSGIEQYF. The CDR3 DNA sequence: TGTGCCAGCAGCTTTCAGGGTACTAGCGGGATTGAGCAGTACTTC.

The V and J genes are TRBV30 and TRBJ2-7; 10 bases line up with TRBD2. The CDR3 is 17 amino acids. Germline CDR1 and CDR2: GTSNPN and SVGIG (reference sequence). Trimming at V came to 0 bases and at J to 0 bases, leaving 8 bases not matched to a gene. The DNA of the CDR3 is TGTGCCTGGAGTGTCCCGGGTAGCGGGGGGTACTCCTACGAGCAGTACTTC. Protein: CAWSVPGSGGYSYEQYF. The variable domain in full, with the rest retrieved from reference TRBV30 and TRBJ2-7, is SQTIHQWPATLVQPVGSPLSLECTVEGTSNPNLYWYRQAAGRGLQLLFYSVGIGQISSEVPQNLSASRPQDRQFILSSKKLLLSDSGFYLCAWSVPGSGGYSYEQYFGPGTRLTVT.

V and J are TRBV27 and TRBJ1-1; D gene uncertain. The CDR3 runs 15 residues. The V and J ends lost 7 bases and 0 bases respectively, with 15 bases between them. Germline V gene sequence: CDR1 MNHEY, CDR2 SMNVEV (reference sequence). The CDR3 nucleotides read TGTGCCAGCACAAAGAATATAAACATGAACACTGAAGCTTTCTTT. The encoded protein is CASTKNINMNTEAFF.

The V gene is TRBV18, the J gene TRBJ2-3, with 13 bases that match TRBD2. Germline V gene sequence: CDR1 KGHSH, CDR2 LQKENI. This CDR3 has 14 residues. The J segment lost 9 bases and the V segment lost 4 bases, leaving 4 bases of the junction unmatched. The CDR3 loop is CASSRETSGRTQYF. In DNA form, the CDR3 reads TGTGCCAGCTCACGGGAGACTAGCGGGAGGACGCAGTATTTT.

The CDR3 sequence: CAWSHTGEQGSSPLHF. The CDR3 bases are TGTGCCTGGAGCCATACGGGTGAGCAGGGGAGTTCACCCCTCCACTTT. The chain recombines TRBV30 with TRBJ1-6, with D possibly being TRBD1 (6 bases). The CDR3 has 16 residues. V lost 3 bases and J lost 9, with 21 bases in between. Germline V gene sequence: CDR1 GTSNPN, CDR2 SVGIG (reference sequence).

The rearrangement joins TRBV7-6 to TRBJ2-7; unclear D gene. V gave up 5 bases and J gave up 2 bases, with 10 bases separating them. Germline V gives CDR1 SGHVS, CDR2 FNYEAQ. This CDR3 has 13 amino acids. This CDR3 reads CASSLRDAYEQYF. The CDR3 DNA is TGTGCCAGCAGCCTTAGAGATGCCTACGAGCAGTACTTC.

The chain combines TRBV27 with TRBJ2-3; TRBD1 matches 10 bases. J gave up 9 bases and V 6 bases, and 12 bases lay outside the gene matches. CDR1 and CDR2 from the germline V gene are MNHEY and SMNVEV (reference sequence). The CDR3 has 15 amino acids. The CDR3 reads CASRPWGQGTQTQYF. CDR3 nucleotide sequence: TGTGCCAGCAGACCTTGGGGACAGGGGACTCAGACGCAGTATTTT.

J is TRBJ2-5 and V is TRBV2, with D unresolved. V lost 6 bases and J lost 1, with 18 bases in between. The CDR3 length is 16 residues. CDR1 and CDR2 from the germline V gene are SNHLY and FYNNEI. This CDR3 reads CASRSLLKNGQETQYF. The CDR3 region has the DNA TGTGCCAGCAGGTCTCTCCTAAAGAACGGCCAAGAGACCCAGTACTTC.

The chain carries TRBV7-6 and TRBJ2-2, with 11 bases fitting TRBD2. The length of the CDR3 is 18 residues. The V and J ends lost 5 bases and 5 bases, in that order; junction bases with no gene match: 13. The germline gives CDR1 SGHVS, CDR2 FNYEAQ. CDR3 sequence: CASSEIAGGPGYTGELFF. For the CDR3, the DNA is TGTGCCAGCAGCGAGATAGCGGGAGGGCCGGGCTATACCGGGGAGCTGTTTTTT.

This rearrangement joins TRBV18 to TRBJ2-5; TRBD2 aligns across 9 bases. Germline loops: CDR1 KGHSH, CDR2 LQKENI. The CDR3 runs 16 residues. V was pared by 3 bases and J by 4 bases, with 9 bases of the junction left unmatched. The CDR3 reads CASSPSSGTSGETQYF. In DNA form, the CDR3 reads TGTGCCAGCTCACCGTCTAGCGGGACTTCTGGAGAGACCCAGTACTTC.

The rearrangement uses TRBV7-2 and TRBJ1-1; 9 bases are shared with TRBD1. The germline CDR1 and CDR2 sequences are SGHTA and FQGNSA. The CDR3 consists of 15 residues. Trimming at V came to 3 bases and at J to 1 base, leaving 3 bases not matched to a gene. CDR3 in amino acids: CASSLRTGENTEAFF. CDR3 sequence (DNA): TGTGCCAGCAGCTTGCGGACAGGGGAGAACACTGAAGCTTTCTTT.

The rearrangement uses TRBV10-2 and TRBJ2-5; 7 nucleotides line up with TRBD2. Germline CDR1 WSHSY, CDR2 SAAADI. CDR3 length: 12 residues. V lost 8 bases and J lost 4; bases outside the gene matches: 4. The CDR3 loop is CASGGVGETQYF. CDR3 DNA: TGCGCCAGCGGGGGGGTCGGAGAGACCCAGTACTTC.

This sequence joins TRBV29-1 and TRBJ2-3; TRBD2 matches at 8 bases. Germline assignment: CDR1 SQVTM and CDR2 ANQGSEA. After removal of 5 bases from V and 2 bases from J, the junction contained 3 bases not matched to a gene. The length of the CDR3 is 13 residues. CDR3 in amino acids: CSVTSGTTDTQYF. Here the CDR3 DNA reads TGCAGCGTTACTAGCGGAACCACAGATACGCAGTATTTT.

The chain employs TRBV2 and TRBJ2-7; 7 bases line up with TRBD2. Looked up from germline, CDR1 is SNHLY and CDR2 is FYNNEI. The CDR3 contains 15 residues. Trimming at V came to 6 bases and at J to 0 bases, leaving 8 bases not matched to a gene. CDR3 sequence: CASRAQAGRSYEQYF. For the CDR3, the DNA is TGTGCCAGCAGGGCCCAAGCGGGGCGCTCCTACGAGCAGTACTTC.

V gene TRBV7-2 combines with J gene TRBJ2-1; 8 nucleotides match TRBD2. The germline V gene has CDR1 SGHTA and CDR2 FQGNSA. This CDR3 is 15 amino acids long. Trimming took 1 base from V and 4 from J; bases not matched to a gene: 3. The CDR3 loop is CASSLGASGYNEQFF. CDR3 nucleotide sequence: TGTGCCAGCAGCTTAGGGGCTAGCGGGTACAATGAGCAGTTCTTC.

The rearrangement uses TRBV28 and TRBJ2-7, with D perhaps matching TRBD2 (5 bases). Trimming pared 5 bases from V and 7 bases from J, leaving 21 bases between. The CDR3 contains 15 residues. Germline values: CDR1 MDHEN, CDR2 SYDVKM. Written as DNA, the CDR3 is TGTGCCAGCAGTCCCTCCTTCCAGGAGGCGCATGAGCAGTACTTC. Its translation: CASSPSFQEAHEQYF.

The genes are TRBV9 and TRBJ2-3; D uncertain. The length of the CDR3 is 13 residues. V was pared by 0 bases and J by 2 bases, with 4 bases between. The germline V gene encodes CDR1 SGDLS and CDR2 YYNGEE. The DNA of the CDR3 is TGTGCCAGCAGCGTAGTGTACACAGATACGCAGTATTTT. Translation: CASSVVYTDTQYF.

Here the CDR3 DNA reads TGCGCCAGCAGCCTAAGAGCCATGCAGGGGGCCTCGGAGACCCAGTACTTC. As protein: CASSLRAMQGASETQYF. The gene calls are TRBV5-1 and TRBJ2-5, with 8 bases that match TRBD1. The CDR3 length is 17 residues. V was clipped by 4 bases and J by 5 bases; unmatched bases: 16. Germline V gene lookup returns CDR1 SGHRS and CDR2 YFSETQ.